This T cell receptor (beta chain) was obtained from a study of ipilimumab plus nivolumab after autologous stem cell transplantation. Study details: Typical patient got a handful of ipilimumab doses and about eight nivolumab doses (median).

The data were produced by immunoSEQ multiplex PCR, yet TCRdb's version contains in-frame clones alone and is incomplete. The sample yields about 40,000 clones, about 91% seen once. General study results and limits: Authors suggest TCR repertoire, Treg phenotype and gut microbiota support further study.

Starting 14 to 28 days after autologous transplant, ipilimumab 1 mg/kg was given. Dosing: nivolumab 3 mg/kg IV, weeks 1, 4, 7, 10, then every two weeks to week 26. Unmatched junction bases numbered 11, after V lost 2 bases and J lost 0 bases. The CDR3 sequence is 18 residues long. Per germline, CDR1 MDHEN and CDR2 SYDVKM. As regards this clone: As yet, its antigen is unknown.

The source was PBMCs, collected in a trial of ipilimumab plus nivolumab as post-transplant consolidation. This receptor was identified in a male donor with multiple myeloma. The rearrangement joins TRBV28 to TRBJ2-7; 9 positions agree with TRBD2. The DNA for the CDR3 is TGTGCCAGCAGTTTAGGCGACGGACTAGCGACCAGCTCCTACGAGCAGTACTTC. Protein: CASSLGDGLATSSYEQYF.